This T cell receptor (beta chain) was observed in a study of control samples from healthy donors and cancer patients. Clones were read by immunoSEQ multiplex PCR, and TCRdb kept only the in-frame ones, dropping some. The sample comprises some 120,000 clones, 80% to 90% of which are singletons, and around 10% rests with the top ten. The V gene's germline CDR1 is SGHAT and CDR2 FQNNGV. The V gene lost 2 bases and the J gene lost 7 bases, with 17 bases spanning the gap. This CDR3 region has 15 residues. The J gene is TRBJ1-2, the V gene TRBV11-2; D not certain. The source material was blood. This clonotype was obtained from a man younger than 45 in good health. CDR3 residues: CASSLLSGTLGGYTF. CDR3 DNA sequence: TGTGCCAGCAGCTTACTATCGGGAACCTTGGGTGGCTACACCTTC.